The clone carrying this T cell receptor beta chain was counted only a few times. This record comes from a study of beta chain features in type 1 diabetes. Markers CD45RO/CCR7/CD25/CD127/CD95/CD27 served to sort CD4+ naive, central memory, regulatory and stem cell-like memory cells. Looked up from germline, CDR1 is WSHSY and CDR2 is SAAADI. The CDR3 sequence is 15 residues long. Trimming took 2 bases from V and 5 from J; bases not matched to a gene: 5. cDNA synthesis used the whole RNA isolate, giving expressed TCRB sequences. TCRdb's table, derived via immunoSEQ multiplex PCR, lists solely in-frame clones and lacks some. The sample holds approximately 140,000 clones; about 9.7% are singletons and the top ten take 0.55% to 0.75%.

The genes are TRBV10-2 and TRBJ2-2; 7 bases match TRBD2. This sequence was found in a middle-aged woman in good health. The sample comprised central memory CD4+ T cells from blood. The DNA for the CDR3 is TGCGCCAGCAGTGAGCAGGGAGGGCTTACCGGGGAGCTGTTTTTT. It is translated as CASSEQGGLTGELFF.